These 3 T cell receptor beta chains share one sample of origin, sequenced in a study of blood T cell repertoires in COVID-19. The protocol was immunoSEQ multiplex PCR, while the TCRdb copy is restricted to in-frame clones and leaves out a portion. Of a few hundred thousand clones listed, 85% are singletons. The specimen sequenced was PBMCs or T cells enriched from blood (not recorded which). The receptor set was obtained from a man aged 40-49 years who had recovered from COVID-19.

This chain joins TRBV19 and TRBJ1-1; D gene unclear. This CDR3 spans 14 amino acids. The V gene lost 5 bases and the J gene lost 1 base, with 11 bases spanning the gap. Germline V gene data show CDR1 as LNHDA and CDR2 as SQIVND (reference sequence). Written as DNA, the CDR3 is TGTGCCAGTAGTCCCAGAGGCAGGAACACTGAAGCTTTCTTT. As protein: CASSPRGRNTEAFF.

The CDR3 region has the DNA TGTGCCAGCAGTGAAAAATCTTATTACCGGGACAGTAAAAACATTCAGTACTTC. This gives the protein CASSEKSYYRDSKNIQYF. This chain connects TRBV2 to TRBJ2-4; 7 bases fit TRBD1. The trim removed 2 bases at V and 4 bases at J, leaving 14 bases unmatched. The CDR3 runs to 18 residues. Looked up from germline, CDR1 is SNHLY and CDR2 is FYNNEI. Full variable domain (missing parts from reference TRBV2 and TRBJ2-4): EPEVTQTPSHQVTQMGQEVILRCVPISNHLYFYWYRQILGQKVEFLVSFYNNEISEKSEIFDDQFSVERPDGSNFTLKIRSTKLEDSAMYFCASSEKSYYRDSKNIQYFGAGTRLSVL.

J is TRBJ2-3 and V is TRBV28, with 9 bases fitting TRBD2. The junction had 6 bases not matched to a gene; V was cut back by 4 bases and J by 4 bases. The CDR3 has 15 residues. Per the germline V gene, CDR1 is MDHEN and CDR2 is SYDVKM. The CDR3 spells CASSWLAGEADTQYF. The CDR3 nucleotides are TGTGCCAGCAGTTGGTTAGCGGGAGAGGCAGATACGCAGTATTTT.